Included here is one T cell receptor (beta chain) sequence, with context. The antigen it binds to is not known. Base qualities are not at hand, and no much larger clone is one base apart. These data originate in a study of T cells in placental villitis. For context, the study as a whole: The study compared placental TCR-beta repertoires across villitis of unknown etiology, gestational-age-matched unaffected controls, and infectious villitis to test an allograft-versus-infection hypothesis.

TCR-beta CDR3 regions were amplified from genomic DNA with the immunoSEQ v4 bias-controlled multiplex PCR assay, run blinded to group allocation. To estimate the quantities of nucleated cells and T cells in each sample, reference gene primers were added alongside the TCR-beta primers. Sequencing of the libraries was performed on an Illumina MiSeq with a 100-cycle paired-end protocol. As for the original processing: The immunoSEQ Analyzer software was used to calculate diversity and richness, with richness measured by iChao1 and clonality based on Pielou evenness and Shannon diversity (range 0-1, where higher values mean less diversity). CDR3 amino acid sequences with V/J genes were queried against VDJdb for CMV, EBV and influenza A specificities using confidence 3 and substitution 2. The Morisita-Horn index was used to assess TCR-beta amino acid clonotype overlap between villitis of unknown etiology, infectious villitis and control repertoires. TCRdb mirrors the immuneACCESS table, restricted to in-frame sequences. Some clones are absent from its copies; in checked studies, under half trace to an unresolved V gene, and the reason for the others is unknown. V and J calls and clone size are copied from that table; D and trimming were computed from the DNA. Here the sample has about 1,500 clones; around 76% occur a single time. The top ten clonotypes cover 10% to 15% of the sample.

The full study reports these points: Sequencing bulk tissue could not tell helper, regulatory or cytotoxic T cells apart, could not separate maternal from fetal T cells, and left out gamma-delta receptors. Paraffin blocks contained small amounts of decidua, so some captured T cells, especially in controls, may have been decidual rather than villous infiltrates. Clonality was higher in villitis of unknown etiology placentae than in controls (median roughly 0.057 versus 0.006, p=0.0025), which points to clonal expansion. Expanded clones in villitis of unknown etiology were found to be largely private to each placenta, suggesting the absence of a single initiating antigen. Higher CMV-specific clone frequencies were found in infectious CMV cases than in villitis of unknown etiology (approximately 0.01 vs 0.00094), and no difference in CMV-specific clone frequencies was seen between villitis of unknown etiology and controls.

Ten placentae had a pathological diagnosis of high-grade villitis of unknown etiology and were chosen using the Amsterdam Criteria. Significantly higher gravidity and parity and more prior miscarriages were observed in mothers with villitis of unknown etiology than in the control and infectious villitis groups. After delivery, the placentae were collected and evaluated both grossly and histologically, and only then was archival tissue selected. Five 10-micron scrolls were cut from each FFPE block, and DNA was isolated using the AllPrep DNA/RNA FFPE Tissue kit. DNA concentration and purity were evaluated by NanoDrop, whereas RNA quality was assessed on a Bioanalyzer. CDR1 and CDR2 were assigned from the germline V gene as SGHDT and YYEEEE. Ends trimmed: V by 0 bases, J by 5 bases; bases unmatched to a gene: 14. Measured from the cysteine to the phenylalanine, the CDR3 is 17 residues long. Only the CDR3 portion is preserved as DNA: 51 bases, with reading frame beginning at the first base.

The rearrangement joined TRBV5-6 to TRBJ2-7, with TRBD2 matching 7 junction bases. The sequence was collected from a human patient with villitis of unknown etiology; the placental T cells may come from both mother and fetus. Input material: placental tissue containing maternal and fetal cells. For the CDR3, the sequence is CASSLAVGRAGFDEQYF. The sequence in DNA is TGTGCCAGCAGCTTGGCAGTAGGGAGGGCGGGATTCGACGAGCAGTACTTC.